Reported below is one T cell receptor (beta chain). Its antigen is currently unknown. The data belong to a study of shared clonotypes between healthy human individuals. At the level of the study: Three plates were used per donor for CD4 naive, three for CD4 memory, two for CD8 naive and one for CD8 memory.

Authors' analysis steps: ImmunoSEQ junction-only sequences lacked quality scores, so their filtering differed. Produced via immunoSEQ multiplex PCR; TCRdb's table is partial and in-frame only. The D gene and trimming were derived from the DNA, and the V and J assignments and clone size from that table. The data hold about 2.4 million clones, with over 85% observed a single time. Study results and caveats: Investigators expected sequencing depth to affect clonotype sharing among donors. Generally, estimated richness proved larger in naive subsets than it did in memory subsets.

The TCR comes from a man between 18 and 35 years old in good health. Some clones in this sample may be carry-over from other donors' samples. The sample consisted of naive CD4+ T cells from PBMCs. Documented subset: CD45RA+ positively selected.

The CDR3: CASSRASVGTGELFF. CDR3 nucleotide sequence: TGTGCCAGCAGTCGAGCTAGCGTTGGGACCGGGGAGCTGTTTTTT. The chain carries TRBV7-2 and TRBJ2-2, with D tentatively TRBD2 (6 bases). This CDR3 region has 15 residues. Germline V gene data show CDR1 as SGHTA and CDR2 as FQGNSA. Trimming removed 6 bases from V and 5 bases from J, with 16 bases in between.